This T cell receptor beta chain was sequenced during a study of blood T cell repertoires in COVID-19. In the study overall: Sample material is recorded as cDNA or gDNA derived from T cells, B-cell-depleted T cells, or PBMCs.

Germline V gene data show CDR1 as MGHDK and CDR2 as SYGVNS. V was pared by 1 base and J by 4 bases, with 16 bases between. The CDR3 spans 16 residues. This clone showed up just once. In the original workflow: Quantification of nucleated cells was approximated via reference gene primer amplification. Clones were sequenced by immunoSEQ multiplex PCR, and TCRdb holds only the in-frame ones, with some missing. That table furnishes V, J and clone size, whereas the DNA furnished D and trimming. The sample has some 520,000 clones, nearly 90% seen once; the top ten hold about 0.91%. Source material: peripheral blood. The chain couples TRBV25-1 to TRBJ1-2; D gene uncertain. The clonotype was recovered from a man aged 18 to 29 with COVID-19, enrolled during active disease. DNA for the CDR3: TGTGCCAGCAGTGAATCCTCAGGCTACAAACTCTATGGCTACACCTTC. It codes for CASSESSGYKLYGYTF.